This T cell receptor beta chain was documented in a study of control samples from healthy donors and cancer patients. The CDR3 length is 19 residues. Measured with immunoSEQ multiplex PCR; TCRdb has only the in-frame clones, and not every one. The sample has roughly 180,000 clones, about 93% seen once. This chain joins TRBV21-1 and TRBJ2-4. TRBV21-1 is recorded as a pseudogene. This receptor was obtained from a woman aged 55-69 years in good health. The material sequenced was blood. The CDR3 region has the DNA TGTGCCAGCAGCAAAGGCGAAAGGACGTATACTCAATCCAAAAACATTCAGTACTTC. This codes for CASSKGERTYTQSKNIQYF.